This T cell receptor (beta chain) was sequenced for a study of blood T cell repertoires in COVID-19. This CDR3 is 13 amino acids long. Germline CDR1 MNHEY, CDR2 SMNVEV (reference sequence). V shed 2 bases and J shed 2 bases, with 5 bases lying between them. The protocol was immunoSEQ multiplex PCR, while the TCRdb copy is restricted to in-frame clones and leaves out a portion. The sample contains around 300,000 clones, 87% of which appear only once. The clonotype comes from a man aged 18 to 29 with active or convalescent COVID-19. Sequencing was done on a sample of peripheral blood. This chain uses TRBV27 with TRBJ2-3; a possible D gene is TRBD2 (5 bases). The CDR3 is CASSLLATDTQYF. The CDR3 bases are TGTGCCAGCAGTTTACTAGCCACAGATACGCAGTATTTT.